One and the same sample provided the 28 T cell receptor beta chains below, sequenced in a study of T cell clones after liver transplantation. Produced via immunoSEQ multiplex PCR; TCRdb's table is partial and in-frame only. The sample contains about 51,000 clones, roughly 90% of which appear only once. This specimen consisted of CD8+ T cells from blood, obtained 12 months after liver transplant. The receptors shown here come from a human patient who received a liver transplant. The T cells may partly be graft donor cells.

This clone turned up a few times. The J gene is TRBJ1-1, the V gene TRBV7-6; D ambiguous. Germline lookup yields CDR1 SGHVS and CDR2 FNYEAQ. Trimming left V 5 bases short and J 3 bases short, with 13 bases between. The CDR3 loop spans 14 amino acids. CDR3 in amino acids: CASSPVSGHTEAFF. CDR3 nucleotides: TGTGCCAGCAGCCCTGTCTCCGGCCACACTGAAGCTTTCTTT.

The CDR3 spells CAWDFGGDNEQFF. The CDR3 DNA sequence: TGTGCCTGGGATTTTGGTGGGGACAATGAGCAGTTCTTC. This chain connects TRBV30 to TRBJ2-1, with D uncertain. This CDR3 has 13 amino acids. Per germline, CDR1 GTSNPN and CDR2 SVGIG (reference sequence). V dropped 5 bases and J dropped 5 bases, with 13 bases sitting between them.

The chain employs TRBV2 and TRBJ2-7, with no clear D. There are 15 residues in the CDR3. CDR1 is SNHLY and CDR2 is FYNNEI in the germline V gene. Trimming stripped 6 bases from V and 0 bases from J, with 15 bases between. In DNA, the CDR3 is TGTGCCAGCAGAGTTATGGCCAGGCACTCCTACGAGCAGTACTTC. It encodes CASRVMARHSYEQYF.

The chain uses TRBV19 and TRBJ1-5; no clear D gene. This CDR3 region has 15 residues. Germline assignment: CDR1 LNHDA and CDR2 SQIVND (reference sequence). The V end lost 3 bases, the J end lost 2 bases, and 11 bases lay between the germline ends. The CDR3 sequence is CASSIPGTRNQPQHF. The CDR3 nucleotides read TGTGCCAGTAGTATCCCCGGCACCCGCAATCAGCCCCAGCATTTT.

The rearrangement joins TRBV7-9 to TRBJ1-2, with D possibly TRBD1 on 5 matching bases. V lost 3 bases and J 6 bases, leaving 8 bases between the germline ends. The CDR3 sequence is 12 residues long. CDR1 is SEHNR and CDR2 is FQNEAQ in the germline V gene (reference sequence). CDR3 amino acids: CASSFAGDGYTF. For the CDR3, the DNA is TGTGCCAGCAGCTTCGCGGGGGATGGCTACACCTTC.

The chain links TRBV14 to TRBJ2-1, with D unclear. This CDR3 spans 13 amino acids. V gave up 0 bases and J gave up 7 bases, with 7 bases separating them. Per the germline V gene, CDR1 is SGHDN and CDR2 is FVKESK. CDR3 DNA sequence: TGTGCCAGCAGCCAAGATCCGTGGAATGAGCAGTTCTTC. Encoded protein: CASSQDPWNEQFF.

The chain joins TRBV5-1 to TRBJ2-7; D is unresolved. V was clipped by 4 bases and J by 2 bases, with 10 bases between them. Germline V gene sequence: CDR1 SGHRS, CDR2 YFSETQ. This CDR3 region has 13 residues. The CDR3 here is CASSKTGTYEQYF. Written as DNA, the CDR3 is TGCGCCAGCAGCAAGACGGGTACCTACGAGCAGTACTTC.

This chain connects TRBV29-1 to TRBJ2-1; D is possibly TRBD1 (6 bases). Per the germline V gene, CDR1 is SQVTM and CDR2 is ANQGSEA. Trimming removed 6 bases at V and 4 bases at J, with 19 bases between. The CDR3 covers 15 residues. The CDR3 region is CSVRGSDRIYNEQFF. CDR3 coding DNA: TGCAGCGTGCGCGGTTCCGACAGGATATACAATGAGCAGTTCTTC.

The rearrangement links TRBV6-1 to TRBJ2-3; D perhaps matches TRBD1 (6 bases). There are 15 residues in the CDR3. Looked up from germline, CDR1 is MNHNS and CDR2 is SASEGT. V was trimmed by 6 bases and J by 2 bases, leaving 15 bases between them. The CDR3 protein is CASRANRAHTDTQYF. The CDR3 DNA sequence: TGTGCCAGCAGGGCCAACAGGGCCCACACAGATACGCAGTATTTT.

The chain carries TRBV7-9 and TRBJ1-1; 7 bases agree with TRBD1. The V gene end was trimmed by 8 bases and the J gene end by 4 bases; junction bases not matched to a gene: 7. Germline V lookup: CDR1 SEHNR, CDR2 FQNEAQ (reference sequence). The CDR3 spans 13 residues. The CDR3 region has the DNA TGTGCCAGCGGTGACAGGGAAATCACTGAAGCTTTCTTT. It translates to CASGDREITEAFF.

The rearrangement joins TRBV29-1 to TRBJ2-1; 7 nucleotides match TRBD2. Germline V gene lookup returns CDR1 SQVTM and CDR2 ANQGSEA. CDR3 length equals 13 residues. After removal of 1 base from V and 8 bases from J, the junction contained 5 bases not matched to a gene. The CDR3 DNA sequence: TGCAGCGTTGAAGGGGGGAGGGCCGATGAGCAGTTCTTC. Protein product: CSVEGGRADEQFF.

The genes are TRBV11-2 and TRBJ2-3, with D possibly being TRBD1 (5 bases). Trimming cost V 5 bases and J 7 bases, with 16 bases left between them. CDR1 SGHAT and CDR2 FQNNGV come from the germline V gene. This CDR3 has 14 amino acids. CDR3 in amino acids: CASSLGLGRNTQYF. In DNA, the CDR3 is TGTGCCAGCAGCCTAGGTTTGGGGCGGAATACGCAGTATTTT.

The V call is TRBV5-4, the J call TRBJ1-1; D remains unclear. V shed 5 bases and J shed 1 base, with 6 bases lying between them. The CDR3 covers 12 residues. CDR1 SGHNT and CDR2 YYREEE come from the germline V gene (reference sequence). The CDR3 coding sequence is TGTGCCAGCAGGTCCGGGAACACTGAAGCTTTCTTT. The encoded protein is CASRSGNTEAFF.

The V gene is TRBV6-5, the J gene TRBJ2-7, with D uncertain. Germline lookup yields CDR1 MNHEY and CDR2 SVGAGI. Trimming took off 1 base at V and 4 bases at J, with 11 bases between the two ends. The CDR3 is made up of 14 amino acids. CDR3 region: CASSYFLGRYEQYF. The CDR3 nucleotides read TGTGCCAGCAGTTACTTTCTAGGACGATACGAGCAGTACTTC.

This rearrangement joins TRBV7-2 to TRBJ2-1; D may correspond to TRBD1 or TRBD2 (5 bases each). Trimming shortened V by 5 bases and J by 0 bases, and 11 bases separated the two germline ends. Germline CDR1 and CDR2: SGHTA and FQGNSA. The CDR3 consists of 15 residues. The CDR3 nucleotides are TGTGCCAGCAGCCCCGGGACCCGCTCCTACAATGAGCAGTTCTTC. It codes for CASSPGTRSYNEQFF.

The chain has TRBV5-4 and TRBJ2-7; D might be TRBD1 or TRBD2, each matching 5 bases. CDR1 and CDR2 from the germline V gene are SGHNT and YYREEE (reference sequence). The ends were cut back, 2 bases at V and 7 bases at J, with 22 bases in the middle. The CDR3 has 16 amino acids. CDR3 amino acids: CASSFGTAGTRAEQYF. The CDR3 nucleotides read TGTGCCAGCAGCTTTGGTACCGCCGGGACCCGGGCTGAGCAGTACTTC.

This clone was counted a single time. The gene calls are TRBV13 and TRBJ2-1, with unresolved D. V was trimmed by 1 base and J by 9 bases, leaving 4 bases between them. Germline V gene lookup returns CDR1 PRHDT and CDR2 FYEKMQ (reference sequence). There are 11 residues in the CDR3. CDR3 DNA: TGTGCCAGCAGCTTAGCCCTTGAGCAGTTCTTC. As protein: CASSLALEQFF.

The CDR3 nucleotides are TGTGCCAGTAGTATGCGGACGGATATGAACACTGAAGCTTTCTTT. The encoded protein is CASSMRTDMNTEAFF. This chain links TRBV19 with TRBJ1-1; D is undetermined. Germline-derived CDR1 and CDR2 are LNHDA and SQIVND (reference sequence). The CDR3 is 15 residues long. V was trimmed by 3 bases and J by 0 bases, leaving 11 bases between them.

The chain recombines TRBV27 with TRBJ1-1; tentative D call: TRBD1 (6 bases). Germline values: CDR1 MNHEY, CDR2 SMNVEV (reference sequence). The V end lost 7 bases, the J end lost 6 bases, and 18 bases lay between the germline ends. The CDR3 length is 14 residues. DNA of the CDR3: TGTGCCAGCACGCCCAGCGGGGGCCGGGCTGAAGCTTTCTTT. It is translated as CASTPSGGRAEAFF.

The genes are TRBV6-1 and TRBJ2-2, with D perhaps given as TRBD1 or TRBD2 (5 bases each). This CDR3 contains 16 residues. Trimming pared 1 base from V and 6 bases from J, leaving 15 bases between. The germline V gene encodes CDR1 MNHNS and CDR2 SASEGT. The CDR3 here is CASSEETGTIAGELFF. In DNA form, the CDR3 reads TGTGCCAGCAGTGAAGAAACCGGGACGATTGCCGGGGAGCTGTTTTTT.

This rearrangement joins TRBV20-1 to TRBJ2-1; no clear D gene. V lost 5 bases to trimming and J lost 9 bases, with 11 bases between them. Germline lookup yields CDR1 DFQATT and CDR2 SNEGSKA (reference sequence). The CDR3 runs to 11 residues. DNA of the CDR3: TGCAGTGCTCAGGTCTCGGGTGAGCAGTTCTTC. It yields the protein CSAQVSGEQFF.

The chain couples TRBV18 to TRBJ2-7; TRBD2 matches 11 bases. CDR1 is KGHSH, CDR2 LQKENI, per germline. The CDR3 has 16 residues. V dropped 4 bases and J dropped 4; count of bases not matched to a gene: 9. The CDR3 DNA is TGTGCCAGCTCACTTAGCGGGAGGGCCGGTAGGTACGAGCAGTACTTC. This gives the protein CASSLSGRAGRYEQYF.

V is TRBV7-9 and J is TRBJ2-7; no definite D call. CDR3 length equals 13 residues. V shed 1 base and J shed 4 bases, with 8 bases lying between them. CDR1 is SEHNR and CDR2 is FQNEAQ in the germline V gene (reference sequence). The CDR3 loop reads CASSLVSSYEQYF. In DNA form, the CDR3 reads TGTGCCAGCAGCTTAGTTTCCAGTTACGAGCAGTACTTC.

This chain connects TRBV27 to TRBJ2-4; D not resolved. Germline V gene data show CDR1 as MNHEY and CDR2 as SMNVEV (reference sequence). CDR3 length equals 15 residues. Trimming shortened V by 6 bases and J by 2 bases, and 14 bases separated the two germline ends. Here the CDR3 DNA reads TGTGCCAGCAGGCAAGACTCAGGACCCAAAAACATTCAGTACTTC. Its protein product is CASRQDSGPKNIQYF.

The CDR3, as DNA: TGTGCCAGTAGTCCCTATCGGACTAGCGCGGACGAGCAGTACTTC. Translating it yields CASSPYRTSADEQYF. The chain carries TRBV19 and TRBJ2-7, with 9 bases aligning to TRBD2. V lost 5 bases to trimming and J lost 5 bases; unmatched junction nucleotides: 10. There are 15 residues in the CDR3. The V gene's germline CDR1 is LNHDA and CDR2 SQIVND (reference sequence).

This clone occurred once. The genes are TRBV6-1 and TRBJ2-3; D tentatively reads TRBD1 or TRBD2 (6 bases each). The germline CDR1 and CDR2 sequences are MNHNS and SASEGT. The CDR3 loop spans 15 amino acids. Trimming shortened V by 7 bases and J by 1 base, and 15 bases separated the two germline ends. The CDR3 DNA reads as TGTGCCAGCACGGGGGCCAGGGACGGCACAGATACGCAGTATTTT. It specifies CASTGARDGTDTQYF.

CDR3 amino acids: CASGPLWEQYF. The CDR3 DNA reads as TGTGCCAGTGGCCCTCTATGGGAGCAGTACTTC. The V and J genes are TRBV19 and TRBJ2-7; D uncertain. Trimming cost V 8 bases and J 7 bases, with 12 bases left between them. The germline V gene encodes CDR1 LNHDA and CDR2 SQIVND (reference sequence). There are 11 residues in the CDR3.

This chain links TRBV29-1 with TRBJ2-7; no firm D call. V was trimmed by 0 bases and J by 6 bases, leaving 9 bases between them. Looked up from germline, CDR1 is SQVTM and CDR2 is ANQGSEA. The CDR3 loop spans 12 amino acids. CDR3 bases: TGCAGCGTTGAAGATGTGGTGAGCGAGCAGTACTTC. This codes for CSVEDVVSEQYF.